One sample yielded the 22 T cell receptor beta chains listed below, sequenced in a study of T cell responses to AZD1222 COVID-19 vaccine. TCRdb's copy holds only in-frame clones and misses some; the assay was immunoSEQ multiplex PCR. The repertoire consists of over 130,000 clones, with about 90% occurring once and the leading ten covering about 4%. The material sequenced was peripheral blood, taken 28 days after the second AZD1222 dose. Receptor source: an adult who received the AZD1222 COVID-19 vaccine.

This clone appeared a single time. The CDR3 protein is CASSSLQGRETQYF. Here the CDR3 DNA reads TGTGCCAGCAGTTCCCTACAGGGACGAGAGACCCAGTACTTC. The chain has TRBV27 and TRBJ2-5; TRBD1 might be the D (6 bases). The CDR3 is 14 amino acids. The V end was cut by 4 bases, the J end by 4 bases, with 13 bases between. CDR1 is MNHEY, CDR2 SMNVEV, per germline (reference sequence).

The CDR3 nucleotides are TGTGCCAGCAGCTTGGCCCCAAACACTGAAGCTTTCTTT. This codes for CASSLAPNTEAFF. The genes are TRBV11-2 and TRBJ1-1, with D hard to call. Germline CDR1 and CDR2: SGHAT and FQNNGV. The CDR3 covers 13 residues. The V and J ends lost 3 bases and 2 bases respectively, with 7 bases between them. Filled out from reference TRBV11-2 and TRBJ1-1, the complete variable domain reads EAGVAQSPRYKIIEKRQSVAFWCNPISGHATLYWYQQILGQGPKLLIQFQNNGVVDDSQLPKDRFSAERLKGVDSTLKIQPAKLEDSAVYLCASSLAPNTEAFFGQGTRLTVV.

This chain joins TRBV2 and TRBJ2-4; unclear D gene. This CDR3 region has 12 residues. V was cut by 0 bases and J by 7 bases, with 4 bases left in between. The germline V gene encodes CDR1 SNHLY and CDR2 FYNNEI. CDR3 loop: CASSEAANIQYF. CDR3 DNA: TGTGCCAGCAGTGAAGCTGCGAACATTCAGTACTTC. Supplemented by reference TRBV2 and TRBJ2-4, the full variable domain reads EPEVTQTPSHQVTQMGQEVILRCVPISNHLYFYWYRQILGQKVEFLVSFYNNEISEKSEIFDDQFSVERPDGSNFTLKIRSTKLEDSAMYFCASSEAANIQYFGAGTRLSVL.

This chain connects TRBV10-2 to TRBJ2-2; D remains unclear. Germline V gene data show CDR1 as WSHSY and CDR2 as SAAADI. With 4 bases removed from V and 9 bases from J, the gap between germline ends came to 15 bases. This CDR3 spans 14 amino acids. The CDR3 DNA reads TGCGCCAGCAGTGTGTCCGACTCCCTCAGGGAGCTGTTTTTT. As protein: CASSVSDSLRELFF.

The rearrangement links TRBV6-5 to TRBJ1-2, with D possibly matching TRBD1 (6 bases). The CDR3 runs 12 residues. Per the germline V gene, CDR1 is MNHEY and CDR2 is SVGAGI. Trimming took 5 bases from V and 7 from J, leaving 11 bases between them. CDR3 nucleotide sequence: TGTGCCAGCAGTCCAGGGGAAAGTGGCTACACCTTC. Encoded protein: CASSPGESGYTF.

The chain has TRBV24-1 and TRBJ2-3; D unresolved. The CDR3 is made up of 13 amino acids. Germline V gene lookup returns CDR1 KGHDR and CDR2 SFDVKD. V lost 4 bases and J 2 bases, leaving 6 bases between the germline ends. CDR3 in amino acids: CATSEQITDTQYF. CDR3 nucleotide sequence: TGTGCCACCAGTGAGCAAATCACAGATACGCAGTATTTT.

This clone was detected a few times. The CDR3 sequence is CASSSVGVHNEQFF. The CDR3 DNA reads TGTGCCAGCAGTTCGGTAGGCGTCCACAATGAGCAGTTCTTC. The chain links TRBV27 to TRBJ2-1; D is ambiguous. The germline V and J ends were trimmed by 4 bases and 5 bases, with 12 bases remaining between them. Per the germline V gene, CDR1 is MNHEY and CDR2 is SMNVEV (reference sequence). CDR3 length equals 14 residues.

The rearrangement uses TRBV5-4 and TRBJ1-3; D is ambiguous. V dropped 0 bases and J dropped 0 bases, with 7 bases sitting between them. The germline CDR1 and CDR2 sequences are SGHNT and YYREEE (reference sequence). There are 15 residues in the CDR3. CDR3 bases: TGTGCCAGCAGCTTGGGTCTGAACTCTGGAAACACCATATATTTT. Translating it yields CASSLGLNSGNTIYF.

The V and J genes are TRBV3-1 (or the pseudogene TRBV3-2) and TRBJ1-1; a possible D gene is TRBD1 (5 bases). Between the trimmed V and J ends, which lost 4 bases and 7 bases, there was a span of 16 bases. The CDR3 has 14 residues. Germline V gene sequence: CDR1 LGHDT, CDR2 YNNKEL (reference sequence). The CDR3 protein is CASSLGAGVNEAFF. CDR3 nucleotides: TGTGCCAGCAGCCTAGGGGCCGGGGTGAATGAAGCTTTCTTT.

The chain combines TRBV27 with TRBJ2-3; TRBD2 agrees at 7 bases. This CDR3 spans 15 amino acids. CDR1 is MNHEY, CDR2 SMNVEV, per germline (reference sequence). J lost 4 bases, V lost 4 bases, and 8 bases had no gene match. The CDR3 DNA reads as TGTGCCAGCAGTTGGGCGGCGGGAGCATCAGATACGCAGTATTTT. The encoded protein is CASSWAAGASDTQYF.

The rearrangement uses TRBV3-1 (or the pseudogene TRBV3-2) and TRBJ1-2; no firm D call. The ends were cut back, 0 bases at V and 3 bases at J, with 11 bases in the middle. The germline gives CDR1 LGHDT, CDR2 YNNKEL (reference sequence). The CDR3 covers 15 residues. The CDR3 here is CASSQDRAAHYGYTF. The CDR3 nucleotides read TGTGCCAGCAGCCAAGATCGGGCAGCCCACTATGGCTACACCTTC.

The chain couples TRBV7-9 to TRBJ1-2; 8 bases are a match to TRBD1. Germline V gives CDR1 SEHNR, CDR2 FQNEAQ (reference sequence). V lost 6 bases to trimming and J lost 7 bases; unmatched junction nucleotides: 10. CDR3 length equals 14 residues. CDR3 coding DNA: TGTGCCAGCAGTTTGGACAGGGCCTATTCTGGCTACACCTTC. Protein: CASSLDRAYSGYTF.

In the case of this clone: Other DNA sequences in the same sample also yield this CDR3. The V and J genes are TRBV7-2 and TRBJ2-5, with TRBD2 identical over 9 bases. In germline, CDR1 is SGHTA, CDR2 FQGNSA. Trimming cost V 5 bases and J 1 base; bases outside gene matches: 5. The CDR3 length is 15 residues. For the CDR3, the DNA is TGTGCCAGCAGCGACAGGCGGGGGGGCCAAGAGACCCAGTACTTC. Translation gives CASSDRRGGQETQYF. The whole variable domain, remainder taken from reference TRBV7-2 and TRBJ2-5, is GAGVSQSPSNKVTEKGKDVELRCDPISGHTALYWYRQSLGQGLEFLIYFQGNSAPDKSGLPSDRFSAERTGGSVSTLTIQRTQQEDSAVYLCASSDRRGGQETQYFGPGTRLLVL.

This chain links TRBV7-2 with TRBJ1-6, with D possibly being TRBD1 (5 bases). The germline V gene has CDR1 SGHTA and CDR2 FQGNSA. V was shortened by 1 base and J by 7 bases, with 14 bases between the two germline ends. The CDR3 has 16 residues. CDR3 residues: CASSLGRGSINSPLHF. For the CDR3, the DNA is TGTGCCAGCAGCTTAGGGCGGGGGTCCATAAATTCACCCCTCCACTTT. The full variable domain, in which reference TRBV7-2 and TRBJ1-6 provide the parts outside the CDR3, is GAGVSQSPSNKVTEKGKDVELRCDPISGHTALYWYRQSLGQGLEFLIYFQGNSAPDKSGLPSDRFSAERTGGSVSTLTIQRTQQEDSAVYLCASSLGRGSINSPLHFGNGTRLTVT.

This clone was seen only once. The chain couples TRBV5-4 to TRBJ2-1, with a possible D match to TRBD1 (6 bases). Per germline, CDR1 SGHNT and CDR2 YYREEE (reference sequence). V was cut by 0 bases and J by 6 bases, with 10 bases left in between. CDR3 length: 14 amino acids. Written as DNA, the CDR3 is TGTGCCAGCAGCTTGGTACAGGGCGTCAATGAGCAGTTCTTC. This sequence encodes CASSLVQGVNEQFF.

The genes are TRBV2 and TRBJ1-5; D is undetermined. The ends were cut back, 7 bases at V and 2 bases at J, with 12 bases in the middle. Germline CDR1 is SNHLY and CDR2 is FYNNEI. The CDR3 is made up of 14 amino acids. CDR3 region: CASNIGGGNQPQHF. CDR3 coding DNA: TGTGCCAGCAATATCGGAGGCGGCAATCAGCCCCAGCATTTT.

The CDR3 spells CASRLLEPGLRQETQYF. CDR3 DNA: TGCGCCAGCAGGCTACTCGAACCGGGACTTAGACAAGAGACCCAGTACTTC. The chain carries TRBV4-3 and TRBJ2-5; D might be TRBD2 (6 bases). The germline V gene encodes CDR1 LGHNA and CDR2 YSLEER. The CDR3 loop spans 17 amino acids. Trimming stripped 6 bases from V and 2 bases from J, with 22 bases between.

This chain connects TRBV6-6 to TRBJ2-7; D gene unclear. The CDR3 sequence is 12 residues long. The V and J ends lost 5 bases and 4 bases respectively, with 9 bases between them. CDR1 and CDR2 (germline): MNHNY, SVGAGI (reference sequence). The CDR3, as DNA: TGTGCCAGCAGTCAGGACGGGTACGAGCAGTACTTC. Its protein product is CASSQDGYEQYF.

This chain links TRBV11-2 with TRBJ2-7; maybe TRBD2 (5 bases). The CDR3 length is 14 residues. V lost 0 bases and J 5 bases, leaving 11 bases between the germline ends. Germline CDR1 SGHAT, CDR2 FQNNGV. CDR3 residues: CASSLDPPGNEQYF. The CDR3 DNA sequence: TGTGCCAGCAGCTTAGATCCACCCGGGAACGAGCAGTACTTC.

V and J are TRBV15 and TRBJ1-1; D is uncertain. V was shortened by 0 bases and J by 1 base, with 9 bases between the two germline ends. CDR3 length: 15 residues. Germline V lookup: CDR1 LNHNV, CDR2 YYDKDF (reference sequence). The CDR3: CATSRDRGSNTEAFF. The CDR3 coding sequence is TGTGCCACCAGCAGAGATCGAGGGTCGAACACTGAAGCTTTCTTT.

CDR3 DNA sequence: TGTGCCAGCAGCTTATGGAGCCCGAACACTGAAGCTTTCTTT. As protein: CASSLWSPNTEAFF. The gene calls are TRBV11-2 and TRBJ1-1; no firm D call. The germline CDR1 and CDR2 sequences are SGHAT and FQNNGV. The V end was cut by 2 bases, the J end by 1 base, with 8 bases between. This CDR3 region has 14 residues.

The chain uses TRBV9 and TRBJ2-7, with 7 bases aligning to TRBD1. CDR3 size: 14 residues. The germline V gene encodes CDR1 SGDLS and CDR2 YYNGEE. Germline trimming cut 0 bases from V and 3 bases from J; bases unmatched to any gene: 3. The DNA for the CDR3 is TGTGCCAGCAGCGTAGGGACAGGAAACTACGAGCAGTACTTC. Amino acids: CASSVGTGNYEQYF. Full variable domain (remainder filled in from reference TRBV9 and TRBJ2-7): DSGVTQTPKHLITATGQRVTLRCSPRSGDLSVYWYQQSLDQGLQFLIQYYNGEERAKGNILERFSAQQFPDLHSELNLSSLELGDSALYFCASSVGTGNYEQYFGPGTRLTVT.